A selection of T cell receptor beta chains follows, all from one sample in a study of blood T cell repertoires in COVID-19. This table comes from immunoSEQ multiplex PCR, and its TCRdb copy is limited to in-frame clones, with some not included. The table records hundreds of thousands of clones, around 88% of them present only once. Material for sequencing was peripheral blood. The source is a woman in her twenties or thirties with acute or convalescent COVID-19. Each CDR3 is given without its conserved first and last residue.

V	J	CDR3
TRBV9	TRBJ1-1	ASRADTAGTEAF
TRBV30	TRBJ1-1	AWAGQGAAF
TRBV6-5	TRBJ2-3	ASSYPAGLVTDTQY
TRBV5-1	TRBJ1-2	ASSLATGPYGYT
TRBV14	TRBJ2-1	ASSHLISFHEQF
TRBV5-1	TRBJ1-3	ASSLGQARSGNTIY
TRBV12-3/TRBV12-4	TRBJ2-1	ASMRTYNEQF
TRBV5-1	TRBJ1-3	ASRTGTGGNTIY
TRBV5-6	TRBJ2-2	ASSLKGQAGSAGELF
TRBV5-4	TRBJ2-5	ASSLGDRGLRETQY
TRBV27	TRBJ1-6	ASSLSSSWTGQGNSPLH
TRBV6-6	TRBJ2-5	ASSYHNGETQY
TRBV7-2	TRBJ2-5	ASSLGGQGGETQY
TRBV12-2	TRBJ2-5	ASRSRTDQETQY
TRBV18	TRBJ1-1	ASSPGINTEAF
TRBV10-1	TRBJ2-5	ASSEDRLGGRETQY
TRBV30	TRBJ2-1	AWTLAGGPYNEQF
TRBV27	TRBJ1-2	ASSLSAGHYGYT
TRBV19	TRBJ2-2	ASNLQNTGELF
TRBV5-1	TRBJ2-7	ASSMDRGEQY
TRBV29-1	TRBJ1-6	SAGHTGRKTVKSSYNSPLH
TRBV19	TRBJ2-1	ASRDYMGSYNEQF
TRBV11-3	TRBJ2-7	ASSLAGQGYEQY
TRBV10-3	TRBJ1-1	AISLTANTEAF
TRBV6-5	TRBJ2-7	ASARTGGGYEQY
TRBV6-5	TRBJ1-2	ASSLRDSNGYT
TRBV3-1/TRBV3-2	TRBJ2-2	ASSLASGELF
TRBV25-1	TRBJ2-1	ASSVTSGQF
TRBV7-9	TRBJ2-7	ASSLDRDKGREQY
TRBV19	TRBJ2-5	ASSPPRGSTGGEETQY
TRBV27	TRBJ1-6	ASSSAGLNSPLH
TRBV7-9	TRBJ2-1	ASNEAGGVGNEQF
TRBV20-1	TRBJ2-1	SARIPGEQF
TRBV27	TRBJ2-3	ASTQGGPRDTQY
TRBV28	TRBJ2-2	ASSFMLETGELF
TRBV19	TRBJ2-5	ASSRGFGEETQY
TRBV12-3/TRBV12-4	TRBJ1-2	ASSRDRNYGYT
TRBV7-9	TRBJ1-5	ASSPGHINQPQH
TRBV5-1	TRBJ2-1	ASSPRTGGNEQF
TRBV6-1	TRBJ2-3	ASSDPGLAGATDTQY
TRBV27	TRBJ2-7	ASNSRQGASYEQY
TRBV2	TRBJ1-2	ASTGVTDGYT
TRBV6-2/TRBV6-3	TRBJ2-1	ASSFAMSSYNEQF
TRBV28	TRBJ2-1	ASSLTPRRGSDEQF
TRBV18	TRBJ2-4	ASSPPAGVDKNIQY
TRBV27	TRBJ1-4	ASSKGTGDGEKLF
TRBV16	TRBJ1-5	ASSTTGNQPQH
TRBV9	TRBJ1-4	ASSERGSGEKLF
TRBV9	TRBJ2-4	ASSVSSESDIQY
TRBV9	TRBJ2-7	ASSVSSYPPSEQY
TRBV7-6	TRBJ2-7	ASSSSKKY
TRBV24-1	TRBJ2-5	ATSDPGEGGWEQETQY
TRBV2	TRBJ2-7	ASSPGQGIYYEQY
TRBV6-2/TRBV6-3	TRBJ1-2	ASSYSRVDYGYT
TRBV7-2	TRBJ1-6	ASSPKGGGSPLH